A selection of T cell receptor beta chains follows, all from one sample in a study of T-cell reconstitution after alpha-beta-depleted transplantation in children. TCRdb used MiXCR to reprocess the PCR reads, holding one entry per CDR3 protein. The sample shows 450,000 to 550,000 distinct CDR3 sequences, 11% of them seen only once. Sequenced material: PBMCs, mostly from graft donor cells, taken 180 days after TCRalphabeta/CD19-depleted stem cell transplant. These receptors were collected from a female patient aged 2-9 years who had a stem cell transplant for aplastic anemia, so the T cells may come from the graft donor. The CDR3 runs from the conserved cysteine through the conserved F or W. D genes are given only for firm matches. Expanded clones are given a class, and other clones once, few, many or no size at all.

D gene	clone size	V gene	J gene	CDR3 length	CDR3 DNA	CDR3 protein
-	few	TRBV30	TRBJ1-5	13	TGTGCCTGGAGTGTAGATAGCAATCAGCCCCAGCATTTT	CAWSVDSNQPQHF
-	-	TRBV7-9	TRBJ2-5	14	TGTGCCAGCGGGGAAATCGGACAGAGAGAGACCCAGTACTTC	CASGEIGQRETQYF
-	-	TRBV12-3/TRBV12-4	TRBJ1-5	14	TGTGCCAGCAGTTTAGTCCGTAGCAATCAGCCCCAGCATTTT	CASSLVRSNQPQHF
-	few	TRBV6-5	TRBJ2-6	16	TGTGCCAGCAGTTACTCCGGGGTCACCGGGGCCAACGTCCTGACTTTC	CASSYSGVTGANVLTF
TRBD1	few	TRBV9	TRBJ1-3	16	TGTGCCAGCAGCGTAGTCCCGCAGGGGGCTGGAAACACCATATATTTT	CASSVVPQGAGNTIYF
-	many	TRBV9	TRBJ2-2	12	TGTGCCAGCAGCCCCCACACCGGGGAGCTGTTTTTT	CASSPHTGELFF
-	many	TRBV12-3/TRBV12-4	TRBJ1-1	15	TGTGCCAGCAGTTTTAACATCTACGGGGGCACTGAAGCTTTCTTT	CASSFNIYGGTEAFF
-	many	TRBV27	TRBJ1-1	16	TGTGCCAGCAGTGCCCTCTCCGGATCGAAGAACACTGAAGCTTTCTTT	CASSALSGSKNTEAFF
-	many	TRBV7-9	TRBJ2-4	16	TGTGCCAGCAGCACCCGAAGGGGGGACTACGGGAACATTCAGTACTTC	CASSTRRGDYGNIQYF
-	few	TRBV28	TRBJ1-1	11	TGTGCCAGCAGCCGCCGGGCTGAAGCTTTCTTT	CASSRRAEAFF
-	-	TRBV7-9	TRBJ2-3	14	TGTGCCAGCAGCTCCACAGGGTACACAGATACGCAGTATTTT	CASSSTGYTDTQYF
-	-	TRBV10-3	TRBJ1-2	17	TGTGCCATCAGTGAGTCCGGCGGTGCAGGGGCGGACTATGGCTACACCTTC	CAISESGGAGADYGYTF
-	few	TRBV15	TRBJ2-1	15	TGTGCCACCAGCAGAGACGGACACGAGGGCAATGAGCAGTTCTTC	CATSRDGHEGNEQFF
TRBD1	-	TRBV18	TRBJ2-5	15	TGTGCCAGCTCGCCGCCCAACAGGGGCGAAGAGACCCAGTACTTC	CASSPPNRGEETQYF
TRBD1	-	TRBV7-9	TRBJ1-1	15	TGTGCCAGCAGCTTAAGACAGGGCGGGGGGACTGAAGCTTTCTTT	CASSLRQGGGTEAFF
-	few	TRBV12-3/TRBV12-4	TRBJ2-7	14	TGTGCCAGCAGTTTAAAGACAGCCTCGGGCGAGCAGTACTTC	CASSLKTASGEQYF
-	many	TRBV5-1	TRBJ2-1	14	TGCGCCAGCAGCTTGCGGGACTGGTACAATGAGCAGTTCTTC	CASSLRDWYNEQFF
-	few	TRBV7-2	TRBJ1-1	15	TGTGCCAGCTGCAAGGGCAGGAGGATGAACACTGAAGCTTTCTTT	CASCKGRRMNTEAFF
-	few	TRBV28	TRBJ1-6	15	TGTGCCAGCAGTTTATCCCCTCCAAGTAATTCACCCCTCCACTTT	CASSLSPPSNSPLHF
TRBD1	-	TRBV20-1	TRBJ1-1	13	TGCAGTGCTTGGGACAGGATGAACACTGAAGCTTTCTTT	CSAWDRMNTEAFF
-	-	TRBV28	TRBJ2-1	13	TGTGCCAGCAGTGCCCCTGGGGTGGAAATAGACAGATTC	CASSAPGVEIDRF
TRBD2	few	TRBV30	TRBJ2-5	14	TGTGCCTGGGGCTTCCGCGGGGGGCAGTTTACCCAGTACTTC	CAWGFRGGQFTQYF
-	-	TRBV5-8	TRBJ1-6	14	TGTGCCAGCAGCTTGATCGGGGTTGGGTCACCCCTCCACTTT	CASSLIGVGSPLHF
-	few	TRBV6-2/TRBV6-3	TRBJ2-1	17	TGTGCCAGCAGTTACTCGGCGGAGGGAAGTTCCTACAATGAGCAGTTCTTC	CASSYSAEGSSYNEQFF
TRBD1	few	TRBV18	TRBJ1-4	15	TGTGCCAGCTCACCACCGGGACAGGGGGATGAAAAACTGTTTTTT	CASSPPGQGDEKLFF
-	few	TRBV20-1	TRBJ1-2	14	TGCAGTGCTAGAGATCCGGGACAAGGGTATGGCTACACCTTC	CSARDPGQGYGYTF
-	few	TRBV27	TRBJ2-2	16	TGTGCCAGCAGTTTAATAACTAGTGTAAAGACCGGGGAGCTGTTTTTT	CASSLITSVKTGELFF
-	many	TRBV29-1	TRBJ2-2	14	TGCAGCGTCCAGCGAGGGGTGAACACCGGGGAGCTGTTTTTT	CSVQRGVNTGELFF
-	-	TRBV20-1	TRBJ2-5	15	TGCAGTGCTAGAATCACCACTAGCAAGGGAGAGACCCAGTACTTC	CSARITTSKGETQYF
-	-	TRBV4-3	TRBJ1-3	16	TGCGCCAGCAGCCAAGATTGGAAAAGCTCTGGAAACACCATATATTTT	CASSQDWKSSGNTIYF
TRBD1	few	TRBV7-6	TRBJ1-2	19	TGTGCCAGCAGCTTAAAGCCGGGGACAGGGGGCGTCGGTTTGTATGGCTACACCTTC	CASSLKPGTGGVGLYGYTF
-	few	TRBV28	TRBJ1-2	12	TGTGCCAGCAGTTTTCGGCCCAATGGCTACACCTTC	CASSFRPNGYTF
TRBD2	-	TRBV12-3/TRBV12-4	TRBJ2-3	15	TGTGCCAGCAGGCTAGCGGGAGATCGGGCAGATACGCAGTATTTT	CASRLAGDRADTQYF
-	-	TRBV6-2/TRBV6-3	TRBJ2-1	16	TGTGCCAGCAGTTACGGCGTGATGGGCCCTATCAATGAGCAGTTCTTC	CASSYGVMGPINEQFF
-	many	TRBV5-1	TRBJ2-7	13	TGCGCCAGCAGCTTGTCCCAGGTCTACGAGCAGTACTTC	CASSLSQVYEQYF
-	-	TRBV7-9	TRBJ2-1	15	TGTGCCAGCAGCTTAGCTGGGGCGCACAGGGTTGAGCAGTTCTTC	CASSLAGAHRVEQFF
TRBD1	-	TRBV29-1	TRBJ1-1	13	TGCAGCTACGGACAGGGGAGTGTCACTGAAGCTTTCTTT	CSYGQGSVTEAFF
TRBD2	few	TRBV24-1	TRBJ2-1	17	TGTGCCACCTGCCCGGGTAGCGGGACGAGCTCCTACAATGAGCAGTTCTTC	CATCPGSGTSSYNEQFF
-	few	TRBV6-1	TRBJ2-2	14	TGTGCCAGCCGAGTGTACGCGAACACCGGGGAGCTGTTTTTT	CASRVYANTGELFF
-	few	TRBV7-9	TRBJ2-5	14	TGTGCCAGCAGCTTCCCAGAGGCAGGGGAGACCCAGTACTTC	CASSFPEAGETQYF
-	few	TRBV6-2/TRBV6-3	TRBJ2-7	13	TGTGCCAGCAGCTGGGGGCCGGAGGCCGGGCAGTACTTC	CASSWGPEAGQYF
-	few	TRBV20-1	TRBJ2-3	14	TGCAGTGCTGGTGGGGGGTACGGGTCAGATACGCAGTATTTT	CSAGGGYGSDTQYF
TRBD1	-	TRBV12-3/TRBV12-4	TRBJ1-4	14	TGTGCCAGCAGTCCAGACCGGGACAGGTTAAACCTGTTTTTT	CASSPDRDRLNLFF
-	many	TRBV7-9	TRBJ1-5	13	TGTGCCAGCAGCTCCCTGAGAGGTCAGCCCCAGCATTTT	CASSSLRGQPQHF
TRBD1	many	TRBV5-1	TRBJ2-3	14	TGCGCCAGCACGACGGGACAGTACACAGATACGCAGTATTTT	CASTTGQYTDTQYF
-	few	TRBV7-9	TRBJ1-1	17	TGTGCCAGCAGCTTAGGAACCGCGAGCAGCACGGGCACTGAAGCTTTCTTT	CASSLGTASSTGTEAFF
TRBD1	-	TRBV7-9	TRBJ1-2	13	TGTGCCAGCAGCCAAGGGGGCTTATATGGCTACACCTTC	CASSQGGLYGYTF
TRBD1	-	TRBV4-3	TRBJ2-7	15	TGCGCCAGCAGCCAGGGGGGACAGGGAGTCGACGAGCAGTACTTC	CASSQGGQGVDEQYF